A single TCR beta chain is shown here with its context. Its specificity is not known. The data were obtained in a study of OX40 agonist ivuxolimab in advanced cancers. Overall study: The mean age was roughly 60 years, ranging from about 20 to 90, with roughly four fifths of participants male. Therapy given before enrollment (anti-PD-1, anti-PD-L1 or anti-CTLA-4) was allowed, and approximately 40% had some. General study findings and limits: At 0.1 to 3.0 mg/kg, clonal expansion of CD4+ and CD8+ blood T cells had occurred by week 6. Determination of antigen specificity was not performed for the expanded peripheral T cells.

Sequenced by immunoSEQ multiplex PCR; TCRdb stores in-frame clones only, minus some. The table lists about 77,000 clones, around nine tenths of them singletons. This specimen consisted of CD4+ or CD8+ T cells sorted from blood, obtained in a trial of the OX40 agonist ivuxolimab. This TCR derives from an adult with an advanced solid tumor such as melanoma, head and neck, liver or kidney cancer.

In nucleotides, the CDR3 is TGTGCCAGCAGCCCTTCAGCGAGGGAGCAGCCCCAGCATTTT. Residues: CASSPSAREQPQHF. This rearrangement joins TRBV7-9 to TRBJ1-5; D gene uncertain. Germline CDR1 reads SEHNR; CDR2 reads FQNEAQ (reference sequence). Trimming removed 5 bases at V and 7 bases at J, with 15 bases between. The CDR3 length is 14 residues.